Listed here are 20 T cell receptor beta chains from one sample, sequenced in a study of CD8 T cells in Susac syndrome. RNA was extracted with the RNeasy kit, and a quantity of 0.5 to 1 ug was reverse transcribed using random hexamers. MiXCR, applied by TCRdb to the immunoSEQ multiplex PCR reads, yields one record per CDR3 protein. The sample records just over 150,000 distinct CDR3 sequences, just under 97% being singletons. The specimen was CD8+ T cells from PBMCs. All receptors derive from a human donor with multiple sclerosis.

The rearrangement joins TRBV6-1 to TRBJ2-3; a possible D gene is TRBD2 (6 bases). V gave up 1 base and J gave up 14 bases, with 10 bases separating them. The germline V gene has CDR1 MNHNS and CDR2 SASEGT. This CDR3 has 11 amino acids. CDR3: CASSEGWGVYF. Written as DNA, the CDR3 is TGTGCCAGCAGTGAAGGTTGGGGGGTGTATTTT.

The chain couples TRBV29-1 to TRBJ2-2; tentatively, D is TRBD1 or TRBD2 (6 bases each). The CDR3 spans 15 residues. V lost 0 bases and J 6 bases, leaving 14 bases between the germline ends. Germline V lookup: CDR1 SQVTM, CDR2 ANQGSEA. This chain's CDR3 is CSVEDSGGRPGELFF. The CDR3 bases are TGCAGCGTTGAAGATTCTGGGGGGCGTCCCGGGGAGCTGTTTTTT.

This chain links TRBV12-3 or TRBV12-4 with TRBJ2-5; 8 nucleotides agree with TRBD1. The CDR3 loop spans 13 amino acids. V shed 4 bases and J 5 bases; nucleotides not matched to a gene: 3. This chain's CDR3 is CASSSDRAETQYF. The CDR3 nucleotides read TGTGCCAGCAGTTCGGACAGGGCGGAGACCCAGTACTTC.

This chain uses TRBV9 with TRBJ2-7; tentative D call: TRBD2 (6 bases). The V end was cut by 2 bases, the J end by 5 bases, with 14 bases between. From germline, CDR1 is SGDLS and CDR2 YYNGEE. This CDR3 is 14 amino acids long. In DNA form, the CDR3 reads TGTGCCAGCAGCGTGTTTGGGGAGGTCAACGAGCAGTACTTC. This codes for CASSVFGEVNEQYF.

The CDR3: CAWADRGGQPQHF. CDR3 sequence (DNA): TGTGCCTGGGCAGACAGGGGAGGACAGCCCCAGCATTTT. The chain joins TRBV30 to TRBJ1-5; the match to TRBD1 covers 8 bases. This CDR3 region has 13 residues. Germline V lookup: CDR1 GTSNPN, CDR2 SVGIG (reference sequence). V trimming: 5 bases; J trimming: 7 bases; junction bases outside the gene matches: 7.

Regarding this clonotype: The junction does not match germline at one end; this may be a read error. The chain couples TRBV12-3 or TRBV12-4 to TRBJ1-2, with 10 bases matching TRBD1. This CDR3 comprises 16 residues. For the CDR3, the DNA is TGTGCGAGCACCGAAACCGGGACAGGGGACGGCTATGGCTACACCTTC. As protein: CASTETGTGDGYGYTF.

The chain joins TRBV5-4 to TRBJ2-5, with TRBD1 matching over 9 bases. Germline V lookup: CDR1 SGHNT, CDR2 YYREEE (reference sequence). The CDR3 covers 16 residues. V lost 4 bases, J lost 0 bases, and 7 bases stayed unmatched. CDR3: CASSPRTGAYQETQYF. CDR3 nucleotides: TGTGCCAGCAGCCCAAGGACAGGGGCTTACCAAGAGACCCAGTACTTC.

The rearrangement uses TRBV29-1 and TRBJ1-2; D is unresolved. CDR3 length: 12 amino acids. Germline assignment: CDR1 SQVTM and CDR2 ANQGSEA. Trimming left V 5 bases short and J 0 bases short, with 7 bases between. For the CDR3, the DNA is TGCAGCGTTTCAGGCCCTAACTATGGCTACACCTTC. This sequence encodes CSVSGPNYGYTF. The complete variable domain, with remaining parts taken from reference TRBV29-1 and TRBJ1-2, reads SAVISQKPSRDICQRGTSLTIQCQVDSQVTMMFWYRQQPGQSLTLIATANQGSEATYESGFVIDKFPISRPNLTFSTLTVSNMSPEDSSIYLCSVSGPNYGYTFGSGTRLTVV.

The rearrangement links TRBV20-1 to TRBJ2-7; D is possibly TRBD1 (6 bases). V lost 5 bases, J lost 0 bases, and 14 bases lay in between. The CDR3 has 14 amino acids. Germline CDR1 reads DFQATT; CDR2 reads SNEGSKA (reference sequence). CDR3 sequence (DNA): TGCAGTGCTGAAAACAGGGCGAGCTCCTACGAGCAGTACTTC. Amino acid sequence: CSAENRASSYEQYF.

This CDR3 is CASSLDTGRFGTDTQYF. CDR3 sequence (DNA): TGTGCCAGCAGCTTAGACACAGGGAGGTTCGGCACAGATACGCAGTATTTT. The rearrangement uses TRBV11-2 and TRBJ2-3; D could derive from TRBD1 or TRBD2 (6 bases each). CDR1 and CDR2 from the germline V gene are SGHAT and FQNNGV. The CDR3 contains 17 residues. Trimming took 0 bases from V and 1 from J, leaving 14 bases between them. Based on the CDR3 plus reference TRBV11-2 and TRBJ2-3, the full variable domain is EAGVAQSPRYKIIEKRQSVAFWCNPISGHATLYWYQQILGQGPKLLIQFQNNGVVDDSQLPKDRFSAERLKGVDSTLKIQPAKLEDSAVYLCASSLDTGRFGTDTQYFGPGTRLTVL.

The chain uses TRBV7-9 and TRBJ1-4; 9 bases line up with TRBD1. Germline V CDR1 and CDR2: SEHNR, FQNEAQ (reference sequence). The CDR3 has 12 residues. The V segment lost 9 bases and the J segment 8 bases; nucleotides outside the gene matches: 4. CDR3 residues: CASRTGVEKLFF. The CDR3 nucleotides are TGTGCCAGTAGGACAGGGGTCGAAAAACTGTTTTTT.

This clonotype appeared once. The CDR3: CASSQGSSRYYEQYV. CDR3 nucleotides: TGTGCCAGCAGCCAAGGTAGCAGCAGGTACTACGAGCAGTACGTC. This sequence joins TRBV14 and TRBJ2-7; D remains ambiguous. CDR3 length: 15 residues. Germline loops: CDR1 SGHDN, CDR2 FVKESK. With 1 base removed from V and 3 bases from J, the gap between germline ends came to 13 bases.

A single count supports this clonotype. The chain is built from TRBV27 and TRBJ1-2; possibly TRBD1 for D (6 bases). The V gene's germline CDR1 is MNHEY and CDR2 SMNVEV (reference sequence). V dropped 3 bases and J dropped 7 bases, with 12 bases sitting between them. The CDR3 is made up of 13 amino acids. CDR3 nucleotide sequence: TGTGCCAGCAGTTTCTCCACAGGGAGTGGCTACACCTTC. It codes for CASSFSTGSGYTF.

DNA of the CDR3: TGCAGCGTGGTGACAGGGGGCTGGACAGATACGCAGTATTTT. Its protein product is CSVVTGGWTDTQYF. The rearrangement uses TRBV29-1 and TRBJ2-3, with 10 bases aligning to TRBD1. CDR3 length: 14 residues. The V gene's germline CDR1 is SQVTM and CDR2 ANQGSEA. The V gene end was trimmed by 6 bases and the J gene end by 3 bases; junction bases not matched to a gene: 6.

The rearrangement uses TRBV20-1 and TRBJ2-3; possible D gene TRBD1, 6 bases. Germline CDR1 reads DFQATT; CDR2 reads SNEGSKA (reference sequence). This CDR3 has 16 residues. Trimming took off 0 bases at V and 0 bases at J, with 13 bases between the two ends. CDR3: CSARDWTAASTDTQYF. The DNA of the CDR3 is TGCAGTGCTAGAGACTGGACAGCCGCTAGCACAGATACGCAGTATTTT.

This clonotype was recorded once. J is TRBJ1-1 and V is TRBV4-1, with 10 nucleotides matching TRBD1. CDR1 is MGHRA, CDR2 YSYEKL, per germline. V dropped 0 bases and J dropped 6; count of bases not matched to a gene: 7. The CDR3 is 16 residues long. The DNA for the CDR3 is TGCGCCAGCAGCCAAGAGAAGGGACAGGGGAATCCTGAAGCTTTCTTT. This codes for CASSQEKGQGNPEAFF.

The rearrangement links TRBV29-1 to TRBJ2-2, with 8 bases matching TRBD2. Losses at the gene ends were 6 bases for V and 0 bases for J; bases not matched to a gene: 3. Germline CDR1 SQVTM, CDR2 ANQGSEA. This CDR3 is 14 amino acids long. The CDR3: CSVRGESNTGELFF. In DNA form, the CDR3 reads TGCAGCGTGCGGGGGGAATCGAACACCGGGGAGCTGTTTTTT.

The rearrangement uses TRBV10-3 and TRBJ1-2; TRBD1 might be the D (6 bases). V lost 6 bases to trimming and J lost 6 bases, with 20 bases between them. Per germline, CDR1 ENHRY and CDR2 SYGVKD. This CDR3 contains 15 residues. The CDR3 bases are TGTGCCATCAGCGAGAGGGGGAACTCCCGGCATGGCTACACCTTC. Translating it yields CAISERGNSRHGYTF.

This CDR3 reads CASFGQGKNTEAFF. CDR3 DNA sequence: TGCGCCAGCTTCGGACAGGGAAAAAACACTGAAGCTTTCTTT. The rearrangement links TRBV5-1 to TRBJ1-1; 8 bases match TRBD1. The CDR3 spans 14 residues. V lost 7 bases to trimming and J lost 2 bases; unmatched junction nucleotides: 7. Germline values: CDR1 SGHRS, CDR2 YFSETQ.

The chain's CDR3 is CASSFSAGELFF. In DNA, the CDR3 is TGTGCCAGCAGTTTTAGCGCCGGGGAGCTGTTTTTT. The rearrangement uses TRBV27 and TRBJ2-2, with D possibly TRBD2 on 5 matching bases. The CDR3 is 12 residues long. Trimming removed 3 bases at V and 6 bases at J, with 5 bases between. In germline, CDR1 is MNHEY, CDR2 SMNVEV (reference sequence).